This TCR beta chain was sequenced in a study of blood T cell repertoires in COVID-19. As for the study in general: Specimens from acute and convalescent COVID-19 originated in the United States, Italy and Spain. Nucleic acid was either cDNA or gDNA, and it came from T cells, B-cell-depleted T cells, or PBMCs.

The CDR3 consists of 15 residues. In germline, CDR1 is WNHNN, CDR2 SYGVQD (reference sequence). V lost 3 bases and J lost 1; bases outside the gene matches: 4. Authors' methods: The assay estimated nucleated cells by amplifying reference gene primers. Only in-frame clones appear in the TCRdb table, and some are missing; sequencing was by immunoSEQ multiplex PCR. The DNA was the basis for D and trimming; V, J and clone size are from that table. Of fewer than 250,000 clones listed, approximately 84% are singletons. The specimen sequenced was peripheral blood. The receptor was isolated from a man aged 45-60 years with acute or convalescent COVID-19. The rearrangement uses TRBV10-1 and TRBJ1-1; 8 bases match TRBD1. The CDR3 spells CASSDRGTGNTEAFF. CDR3 bases: TGCGCCAGCAGTGATAGAGGGACAGGGAACACTGAAGCTTTCTTT.